The 12 T cell receptor beta chains below all came from one sample that was sequenced in a study of vaccination and CD4 T cells after COVID-19 (dated by TCRdb to between 2022 and 2023). Their target antigens are unknown. Library method: PCR. Sequenced using an Illumina iSeq 100. DNA from cultured CD4+ T cells was subjected to TCR sequencing with the Oncomine TCR Beta short-read assay at the Johns Hopkins FTIC core. TCRdb's own reprocessing of the public reads used fastp at Q25 and MiXCR and kept productive beta chains. Each entry is one CDR3 protein sequence, shown with its most common DNA and genes. The sample includes tens of thousands of distinct CDR3 sequences, with approximately 49% observed a single time. Of the sample, 4.6% is held by the ten largest clones. The treatment or condition tag for this specimen amounts to: approximately 9-day PBMC culture with coronavirus spike peptide pools or control peptides (ViraFEST assay).

Sequenced input: CD4+ T cells from blood, cultured in vitro. These receptors originate from a human donor who had recovered from COVID-19.

The chain is built from TRBV7-8 and TRBJ1-6; TRBD1 matches at 11 bases. Germline V gene sequence: CDR1 SGHVS, CDR2 FQNEAQ. Trimming took 2 bases from V and 9 from J; bases not matched to a gene: 6. This CDR3 region has 16 residues. The CDR3 protein is CASSLFRTGGGSPLHF. CDR3 coding DNA: TGTGCCAGCAGCTTATTTCGGACAGGGGGCGGTTCACCCCTCCACTTT.

The chain joins TRBV28 to TRBJ1-5; unclear D gene. Germline loops: CDR1 MDHEN, CDR2 SYDVKM. The CDR3 spans 17 residues. Trimming removed 3 bases at V and 0 bases at J, with 15 bases between. The CDR3 DNA reads TGTGCCAGCAGTTTCCCCGAATCAGGAGGTAGCAATCAGCCCCAGCATTTT. Protein sequence: CASSFPESGGSNQPQHF.

DNA of the CDR3: TGTGCCAGCATACAGGGCTACCACGAGCAGTACTTC. It encodes CASIQGYHEQYF. J is TRBJ2-7 and V is TRBV27, with D possibly TRBD1 on 6 matching bases. Germline values: CDR1 MNHEY, CDR2 SMNVEV (reference sequence). V lost 7 bases and J lost 5, with 12 bases in between. This CDR3 comprises 12 residues.

This chain connects TRBV24-1 to TRBJ2-5; 12 bases are shared with TRBD2. Germline V gives CDR1 KGHDR, CDR2 SFDVKD. This CDR3 is built from 16 residues. After removal of 7 bases from V and 4 bases from J, the junction contained 9 bases not matched to a gene. The CDR3 protein is CATRTNPGLAGETQYF. The CDR3 DNA sequence: TGTGCCACCAGAACTAATCCGGGACTAGCGGGAGAGACCCAGTACTTC.

V is TRBV20-1 and J is TRBJ1-2, with D unresolved. This CDR3 comprises 14 residues. Per germline, CDR1 DFQATT and CDR2 SNEGSKA (reference sequence). The V and J ends lost 6 bases and 3 bases respectively, with 17 bases between them. The CDR3 DNA follows: TGCAGTGCCCTGCGGCCCGATGGGGACTATGGCTACACCTTC. This codes for CSALRPDGDYGYTF.

This clonotype was counted only a few times. Mismatch with germline at one junction end may stem from a read error. The V call is TRBV7-7, the J call TRBJ2-5; 7 nucleotides line up with TRBD1. The CDR3 length is 15 residues. From germline, CDR1 is SSHAT and CDR2 FNYEAQ (reference sequence). DNA of the CDR3: TGTGCTAGCAGCCCCTTAGGGGGCACGGAAGAGACCCAGTACTTC. Protein sequence: CASSPLGGTEETQYF.

This clonotype was counted a few times. This chain joins TRBV6-1 and TRBJ2-5, with 7 bases fitting TRBD2. V shed 2 bases, J shed 5 bases, and the junction held 2 bases outside the gene matches. The CDR3 runs to 13 residues. CDR1 MNHNS and CDR2 SASEGT come from the germline V gene. The CDR3 reads CASSEISGETQYF. The CDR3 coding sequence is TGTGCCAGCAGTGAAATTAGCGGGGAGACCCAGTACTTC.

The chain has TRBV7-2 and TRBJ2-3; weak D call: TRBD2 (5 bases). The length of the CDR3 is 19 residues. V gave up 3 bases and J gave up 6 bases, with 28 bases separating them. The germline CDR1 and CDR2 sequences are SGHTA and FQGNSA. The CDR3 loop is CASSFRGSVPGRPMDTQYF. CDR3 coding DNA: TGTGCCAGCAGCTTTCGGGGTTCTGTTCCGGGGAGACCCATGGATACGCAGTATTTT.

In its sample, this clonotype was seen a few times. The CDR3 protein is CASRGHVNQPQHF. The CDR3 DNA sequence: TGTGCCAGCAGAGGCCATGTGAATCAGCCCCAGCATTTT. The chain links TRBV6-1 to TRBJ1-5, with D unclear. This CDR3 comprises 13 residues. V was clipped by 6 bases and J by 4 bases, with 10 bases between them. The germline CDR1 and CDR2 sequences are MNHNS and SASEGT.

The count of this clonotype is one. This chain uses TRBV5-6 with TRBJ1-1; 8 bases are a match to TRBD1. The CDR3 is 14 amino acids. V dropped 0 bases and J dropped 7; count of bases not matched to a gene: 5. CDR1 and CDR2 (germline): SGHDT, YYEEEE. The CDR3: CASSLGRGQDEAFF. In DNA, the CDR3 is TGTGCCAGCAGCTTGGGCAGGGGGCAGGATGAAGCTTTCTTT.

The chain links TRBV5-4 to TRBJ1-1; TRBD1 aligns across 7 bases. Trimming at V came to 1 base and at J to 0 bases, leaving 6 bases not matched to a gene. Germline values: CDR1 SGHNT, CDR2 YYREEE (reference sequence). The CDR3 runs 16 residues. DNA of the CDR3: TGTGCCAGCAGCTTGTTGGGGGACAGCCTGAACACTGAAGCTTTCTTT. It translates to CASSLLGDSLNTEAFF.

The rearrangement links TRBV11-2 to TRBJ1-1; maybe TRBD1 (5 bases). In germline, CDR1 is SGHAT, CDR2 FQNNGV. This CDR3 has 17 amino acids. V lost 4 bases and J lost 1, with 19 bases in between. The DNA of the CDR3 is TGTGCCAGCAGCTCTAATCACCGGGACTCGCCGAACACTGAAGCTTTCTTT. Amino acid sequence: CASSSNHRDSPNTEAFF.